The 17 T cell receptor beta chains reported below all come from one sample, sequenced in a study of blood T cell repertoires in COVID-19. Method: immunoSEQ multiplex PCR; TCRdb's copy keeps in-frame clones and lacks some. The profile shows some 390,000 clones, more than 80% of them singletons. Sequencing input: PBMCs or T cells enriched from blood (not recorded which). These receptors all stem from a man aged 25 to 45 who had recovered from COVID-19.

The CDR3 loop is CAISGGGDEKLFF. CDR3 coding DNA: TGTGCCATCAGTGGGGGGGGCGACGAAAAACTGTTTTTT. The rearrangement links TRBV10-3 to TRBJ1-4; D possibly corresponds to TRBD1 (6 bases). CDR1 is ENHRY and CDR2 is SYGVKD in the germline V gene. Trimming left V 4 bases short and J 8 bases short, with 11 bases between. CDR3 length equals 13 residues.

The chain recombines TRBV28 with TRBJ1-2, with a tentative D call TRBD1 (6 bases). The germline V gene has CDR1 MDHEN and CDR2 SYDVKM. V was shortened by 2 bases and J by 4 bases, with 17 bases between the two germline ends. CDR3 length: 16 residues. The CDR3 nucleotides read TGTGCCAGCAGTTTACCCACGGACAGTGCTCTCTATGGCTACACCTTC. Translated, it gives CASSLPTDSALYGYTF.

The CDR3 bases are TGCAGCGCCGTCTACACAGATACGCAGTATTTT. This codes for CSAVYTDTQYF. J is TRBJ2-3 and V is TRBV29-1; no clear D gene. V shed 7 bases and J shed 2 bases, with 7 bases lying between them. Germline V CDR1 and CDR2: SQVTM, ANQGSEA. The CDR3 runs to 11 residues.

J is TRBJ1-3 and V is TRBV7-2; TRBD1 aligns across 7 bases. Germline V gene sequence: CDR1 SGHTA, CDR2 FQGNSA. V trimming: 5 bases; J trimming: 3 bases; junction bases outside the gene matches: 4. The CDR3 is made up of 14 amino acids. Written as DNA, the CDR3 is TGTGCCAGCAGCGAGCAGGGGGGTGGAAACACCATATATTTT. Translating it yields CASSEQGGGNTIYF.

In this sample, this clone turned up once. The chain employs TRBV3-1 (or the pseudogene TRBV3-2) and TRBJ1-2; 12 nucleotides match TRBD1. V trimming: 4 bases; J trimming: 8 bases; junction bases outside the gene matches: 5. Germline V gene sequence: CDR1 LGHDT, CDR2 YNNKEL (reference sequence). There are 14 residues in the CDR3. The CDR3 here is CASSPRDRGLGYTF. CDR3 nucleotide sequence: TGTGCCAGCAGCCCGAGGGACAGGGGGCTCGGCTACACCTTC.

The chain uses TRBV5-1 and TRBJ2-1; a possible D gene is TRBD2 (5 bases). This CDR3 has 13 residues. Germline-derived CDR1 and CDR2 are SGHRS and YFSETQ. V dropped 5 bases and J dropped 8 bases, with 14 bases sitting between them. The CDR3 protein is CASSGAGSDEQFF. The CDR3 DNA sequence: TGCGCCAGCAGTGGCGCGGGTTCCGATGAGCAGTTCTTC.

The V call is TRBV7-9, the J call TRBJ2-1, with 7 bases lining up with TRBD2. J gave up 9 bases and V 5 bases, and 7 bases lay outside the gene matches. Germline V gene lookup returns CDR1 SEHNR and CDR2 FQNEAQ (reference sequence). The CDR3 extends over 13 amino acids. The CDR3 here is CASSAGLQLEQFF. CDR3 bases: TGTGCCAGCAGCGCGGGACTACAACTTGAGCAGTTCTTC.

The CDR3 DNA sequence: TGTGCCAGCAGTCTCCGACAGGGTGTAGTGTACGAGCAGTACTTC. This gives the protein CASSLRQGVVYEQYF. The chain joins TRBV27 to TRBJ2-7; 7 nucleotides line up with TRBD1. CDR1 is MNHEY, CDR2 SMNVEV, per germline (reference sequence). Trimming took 5 bases from V and 4 from J; bases not matched to a gene: 11. The CDR3 runs to 15 residues.

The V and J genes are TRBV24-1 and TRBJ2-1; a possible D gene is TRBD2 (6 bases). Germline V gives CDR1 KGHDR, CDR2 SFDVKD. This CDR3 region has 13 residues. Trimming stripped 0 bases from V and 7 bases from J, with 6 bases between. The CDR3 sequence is CATSDLAGNEQFF. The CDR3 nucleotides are TGTGCCACCAGTGATTTGGCGGGAAATGAGCAGTTCTTC.

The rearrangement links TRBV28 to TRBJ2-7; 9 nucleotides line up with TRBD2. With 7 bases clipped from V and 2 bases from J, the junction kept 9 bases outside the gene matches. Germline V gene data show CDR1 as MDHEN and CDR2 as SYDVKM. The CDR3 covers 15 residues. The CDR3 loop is CASTPGLAAPYEQYF. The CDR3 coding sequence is TGTGCCAGCACCCCGGGACTAGCTGCTCCCTACGAGCAGTACTTC.

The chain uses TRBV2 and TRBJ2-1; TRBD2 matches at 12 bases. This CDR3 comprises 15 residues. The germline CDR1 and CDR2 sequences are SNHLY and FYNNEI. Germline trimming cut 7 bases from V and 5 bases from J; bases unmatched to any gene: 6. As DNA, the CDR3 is TGTGCCAGCAAGAGGACTAGCGGGACAAACAATGAGCAGTTCTTC. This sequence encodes CASKRTSGTNNEQFF.

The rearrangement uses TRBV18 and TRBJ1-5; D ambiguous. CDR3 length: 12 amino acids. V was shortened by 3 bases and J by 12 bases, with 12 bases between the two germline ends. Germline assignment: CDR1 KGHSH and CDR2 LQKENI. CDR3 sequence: CASSPGGEVQHF. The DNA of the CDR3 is TGTGCCAGCTCACCCGGAGGAGAAGTCCAGCATTTT.

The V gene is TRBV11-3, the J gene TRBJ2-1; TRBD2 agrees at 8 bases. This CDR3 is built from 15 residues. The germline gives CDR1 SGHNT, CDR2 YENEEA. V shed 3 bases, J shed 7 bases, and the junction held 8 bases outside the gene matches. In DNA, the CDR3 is TGTGCCAGCAGCTTGTCGGGAGGGTTTAGGAATGAGCAGTTCTTC. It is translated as CASSLSGGFRNEQFF.

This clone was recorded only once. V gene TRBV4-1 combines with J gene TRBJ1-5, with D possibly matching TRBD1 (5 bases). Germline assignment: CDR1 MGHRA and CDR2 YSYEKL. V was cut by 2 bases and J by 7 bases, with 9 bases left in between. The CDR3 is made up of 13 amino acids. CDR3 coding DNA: TGCGCCAGCAGCCAACCCTGGGGCCAGCCCCAGCATTTT. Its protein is CASSQPWGQPQHF.

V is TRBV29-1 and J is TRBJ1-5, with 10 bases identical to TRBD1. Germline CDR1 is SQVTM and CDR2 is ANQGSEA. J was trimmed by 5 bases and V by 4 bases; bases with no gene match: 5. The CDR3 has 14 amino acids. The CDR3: CSVATGTGDQPQHF. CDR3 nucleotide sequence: TGCAGCGTTGCTACCGGGACAGGGGATCAGCCCCAGCATTTT.

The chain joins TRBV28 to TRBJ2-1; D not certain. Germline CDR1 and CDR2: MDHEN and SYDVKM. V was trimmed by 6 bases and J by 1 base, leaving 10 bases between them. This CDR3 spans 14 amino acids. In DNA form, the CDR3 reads TGTGCCAGCAGCCTACTTGTTTCCTACAATGAGCAGTTCTTC. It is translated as CASSLLVSYNEQFF. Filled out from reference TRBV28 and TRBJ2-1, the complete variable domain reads DVKVTQSSRYLVKRTGEKVFLECVQDMDHENMFWYRQDPGLGLRLIYFSYDVKMKEKGDIPEGYSVSREKKERFSLILESASTNQTSMYLCASSLLVSYNEQFFGPGTRLTVL.

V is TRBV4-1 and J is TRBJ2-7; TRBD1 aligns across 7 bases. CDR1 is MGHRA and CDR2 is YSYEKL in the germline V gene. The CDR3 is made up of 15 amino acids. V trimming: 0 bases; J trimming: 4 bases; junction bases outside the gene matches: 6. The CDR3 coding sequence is TGCGCCAGCAGCCAAGAGTCAGGGGGAAGATACGAGCAGTACTTC. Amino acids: CASSQESGGRYEQYF.